This T cell receptor beta chain was captured in a study of blood T cell repertoires in COVID-19. Study information: Either two negative PCRs, clearance, or symptom resolution qualified Cohort 3 donors as recovered. COVID-19 samples, acute and convalescent, were from the United States, Italy and Spain.

Participant-given clinical history determined each cohort assignment. The CDR3 is 16 residues long. The V segment lost 3 bases and the J segment 9 bases; nucleotides outside the gene matches: 6. In germline, CDR1 is SGDLS, CDR2 YYNGEE. Only in-frame clones appear in the TCRdb table, and some are missing; sequencing was by immunoSEQ multiplex PCR. The top ten clones hold 20% to 25% of a sample with about 190,000 clones, 86% of them seen once. Sequencing was carried out using PBMCs or T cells enriched from blood (not recorded which). The chain couples TRBV9 to TRBJ2-1, with 16 positions matching TRBD2. The clonotype was recovered from a woman in her 40s in a cohort exposed to, infected with or recovered from COVID-19 (not recorded which). The CDR3 nucleotides read TGTGCCAGCAGCGGCACGGGACTAGCGGGGGGGCGTGAGCAGTTCTTC. Its translation: CASSGTGLAGGREQFF.